This T cell receptor beta chain comes out of a study of blood T cells in healthy people across ages. Using a J-beta primer mix together with a sample-barcoded 5' primer, a second PCR was run for roughly 6 to 12 cycles. TCRdb reprocessed the 5' RACE reads via MiXCR and lists one record per CDR3 protein. The sample has about 930,000 distinct CDR3 sequences, 25% to 30% seen once. The germline CDR1 and CDR2 sequences are DFQATT and SNEGSKA (reference sequence). V lost 4 bases and J lost 0, with 13 bases in between. The CDR3 contains 15 residues. The same data also contributed to another study, on T cells of mothers and their children. In that study: Whatever RNA was extracted went entirely into cDNA synthesis, at around 1.6 ug per 15 ul. Amplification in the second PCR used the M1S primer, which added sample barcodes and 2-4 random nucleotides.

This TCR derives from a woman in her thirties or forties in good health. Material for sequencing was blood. The V call is TRBV20-1, the J call TRBJ2-1; D assignment may be TRBD1 or TRBD2 (5 bases each). The chain's CDR3 is CSANTGASSYNEQFF. In DNA, the CDR3 is TGCAGTGCTAACACCGGGGCGAGCTCCTACAATGAGCAGTTCTTC.